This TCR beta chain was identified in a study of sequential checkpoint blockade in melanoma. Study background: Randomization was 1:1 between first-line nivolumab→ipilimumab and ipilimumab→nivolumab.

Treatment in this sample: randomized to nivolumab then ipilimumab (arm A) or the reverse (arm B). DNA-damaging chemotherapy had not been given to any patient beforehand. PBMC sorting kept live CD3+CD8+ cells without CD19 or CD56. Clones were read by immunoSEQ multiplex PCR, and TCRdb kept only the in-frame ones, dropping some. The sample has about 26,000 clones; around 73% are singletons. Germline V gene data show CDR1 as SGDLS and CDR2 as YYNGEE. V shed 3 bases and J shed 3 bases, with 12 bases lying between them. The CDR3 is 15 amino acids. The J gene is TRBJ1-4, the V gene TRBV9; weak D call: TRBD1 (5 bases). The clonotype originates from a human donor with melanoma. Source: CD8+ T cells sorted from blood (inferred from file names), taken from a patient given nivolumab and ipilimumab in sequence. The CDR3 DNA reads TGTGCCAGCAGCGCCGAAGGGGAAGCTAATGAAAAACTGTTTTTT. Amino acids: CASSAEGEANEKLFF.